The 13 T cell receptor beta chains in this list originate from one sample, sequenced in a study of shared clonotypes between healthy human individuals. Sequencing was performed with immunoSEQ multiplex PCR; in TCRdb, only in-frame clones are kept and a portion is missing. There are approximately 250,000 clones in the sample; approximately 65% occur only once, and over 8.5% lies in the top ten. Sequences were obtained from memory CD4+ T cells sorted from blood. Noted subset: CD45RA-negative fraction. These receptors were taken from a man aged 25 to 45 in good health.

This clone was counted ten times or more. The V gene is TRBV5-4, the J gene TRBJ2-5; no definite D call. Trimming shortened V by 2 bases and J by 7 bases, and 12 bases separated the two germline ends. This CDR3 is built from 13 residues. CDR1 and CDR2 (germline): SGHNT, YYREEE (reference sequence). The CDR3 reads CASSFGSPGTQYF. CDR3 DNA: TGTGCCAGCAGCTTCGGCAGCCCCGGGACCCAGTACTTC. The variable domain in full, completed from reference TRBV5-4 and TRBJ2-5, reads ETGVTQSPTHLIKTRGQQVTLRCSSQSGHNTVSWYQQALGQGPQFIFQYYREEENGRGNFPPRFSGLQFPNYSSELNVNALELDDSALYLCASSFGSPGTQYFGPGTRLLVL.

This clone was counted between two and nine times. The chain recombines TRBV11-2 with TRBJ1-2; TRBD1 aligns across 7 bases. The CDR3 has 16 amino acids. Germline lookup yields CDR1 SGHAT and CDR2 FQNNGV. V gave up 5 bases and J gave up 5 bases; unmatched junction bases: 14. The CDR3 is CASSPLRQGNRYGYTF. CDR3 nucleotides: TGTGCCAGCAGCCCCCTCCGACAGGGTAATCGGTATGGCTACACCTTC.

The chain joins TRBV11-1 to TRBJ2-7, with D perhaps matching TRBD2 (5 bases). V was cut by 5 bases and J by 7 bases, with 15 bases left in between. Per the germline V gene, CDR1 is SGHAT and CDR2 is FQDESV (reference sequence). This CDR3 is built from 13 residues. The CDR3 reads CASSRPLSGEQYF. The CDR3 DNA reads TGTGCCAGCAGCCGGCCCTTGTCGGGAGAGCAGTACTTC.

The genes are TRBV2 and TRBJ2-7; TRBD2 is a possible D gene (6 bases). Trimming took 7 bases from V and 2 from J, leaving 12 bases between them. CDR3 size: 13 residues. In germline, CDR1 is SNHLY, CDR2 FYNNEI. Written as DNA, the CDR3 is TGTGCCAGCACCGCGGGACTTGCCTACGAGCAGTACTTC. Its protein product is CASTAGLAYEQYF.

Here the CDR3 DNA reads TGTGCCTGGAGTGTGGTTCGGGGCGGAGAGCAGTTCTTC. Translating gives CAWSVVRGGEQFF. The chain recombines TRBV30 with TRBJ2-1, with D perhaps matching TRBD1 or TRBD2 (5 bases each). V was cut by 0 bases and J by 10 bases, with 13 bases left in between. Germline CDR1 and CDR2: GTSNPN and SVGIG (reference sequence). The CDR3 sequence is 13 residues long.

The J gene is TRBJ2-1, the V gene TRBV30; 16 nucleotides match TRBD2. The CDR3 contains 16 residues. Unmatched junction bases numbered 6, after V lost 1 base and J lost 9 bases. CDR1 is GTSNPN, CDR2 SVGIG, per germline (reference sequence). DNA of the CDR3: TGTGCCTGGAGTGCAGGGACTAGCGGGAGGGCCATTGAGCAGTTCTTC. Translation gives CAWSAGTSGRAIEQFF.

The chain couples TRBV9 to TRBJ1-3, with 7 bases that match TRBD1. Unmatched junction bases numbered 9, after V lost 0 bases and J lost 0 bases. In germline, CDR1 is SGDLS, CDR2 YYNGEE. The CDR3 consists of 18 residues. This CDR3 reads CASSVEGTVYPSGNTIYF. CDR3 nucleotide sequence: TGTGCCAGCAGCGTAGAAGGGACAGTCTATCCCTCTGGAAACACCATATATTTT.

In regard to this clone: The same CDR3 can be traced to other DNA sequences in this sample. The V call is TRBV5-1, the J call TRBJ2-5; D remains unclear. The CDR3 is 13 amino acids. From germline, CDR1 is SGHRS and CDR2 YFSETQ. V was cut by 0 bases and J by 3 bases, with 6 bases left in between. The CDR3 nucleotides are TGCGCCAGCAGCTTGGCTGGGAAAGAGACCCAGTACTTC. The encoded protein is CASSLAGKETQYF.

The CDR3 spells CASSSTGGLANEQFF. Written as DNA, the CDR3 is TGTGCCAGCTCATCGACCGGCGGACTAGCTAATGAGCAGTTCTTC. The chain has TRBV18 and TRBJ2-1; TRBD2 agrees at 8 bases. The CDR3 loop spans 15 amino acids. Trimming cost V 5 bases and J 7 bases; bases outside gene matches: 10. The germline V gene encodes CDR1 KGHSH and CDR2 LQKENI.

The V call is TRBV7-2, the J call TRBJ2-1; no reliable D call. There are 11 residues in the CDR3. Trimming pared 5 bases from V and 14 bases from J, leaving 13 bases between. Germline V CDR1 and CDR2: SGHTA, FQGNSA. The CDR3 DNA sequence: TGTGCCAGCAGCGTAGGAGACACGGAGTTCTTC. This translates into CASSVGDTEFF.

The genes are TRBV9 and TRBJ2-3, with TRBD1 matching 9 bases. V shed 7 bases, J shed 2 bases, and the junction held 2 bases outside the gene matches. Germline CDR1 and CDR2: SGDLS and YYNGEE. This CDR3 is built from 13 residues. CDR3 sequence: CASGDRVTDTQYF. CDR3 sequence (DNA): TGTGCCAGCGGGGACAGGGTCACAGATACGCAGTATTTT.

The chain carries TRBV5-1 and TRBJ1-2, with 7 bases lining up with TRBD1. V lost 4 bases to trimming and J lost 7 bases; unmatched junction nucleotides: 10. Per germline, CDR1 SGHRS and CDR2 YFSETQ. This CDR3 contains 14 residues. CDR3 bases: TGCGCCAGCAGCCCGACAGGGCCAGGGGGTGGCTACACCTTC. Translated: CASSPTGPGGGYTF.

In this sample, this clone turned up a few times. This chain connects TRBV29-1 to TRBJ2-7; 8 nucleotides line up with TRBD1. CDR1 and CDR2 (germline): SQVTM, ANQGSEA. The V and J ends lost 4 bases and 5 bases, in that order; junction bases with no gene match: 10. The CDR3 contains 14 residues. The CDR3 DNA sequence: TGCAGCGTTGGAGCCGGGACAGGAGGCCACGAGCAGTACTTC. It translates to CSVGAGTGGHEQYF.